The 21 T cell receptor beta chains below were found in one sample sequenced in a study of blood T cell repertoires in COVID-19. Assay: immunoSEQ multiplex PCR; the TCRdb copy retains only in-frame clones and omits some. The sample carries 150,000 to 200,000 clones, 85% recorded once. Sequenced sample: peripheral blood. These receptors were collected from a woman aged 55-75 years with acute or convalescent COVID-19.

The genes are TRBV6-5 and TRBJ1-2; 8 nucleotides align to TRBD1. After removal of 5 bases from V and 4 bases from J, the junction contained 3 bases not matched to a gene. The CDR3 totals 13 residues. Per germline, CDR1 MNHEY and CDR2 SVGAGI. The CDR3 sequence is CASSHDRGYGYTF. The CDR3, as DNA: TGTGCCAGCAGTCATGACAGGGGCTATGGCTACACCTTC.

This rearrangement joins TRBV11-3 to TRBJ2-3; 9 bases agree with TRBD2. Losses at the gene ends were 5 bases for V and 2 bases for J; bases not matched to a gene: 14. The CDR3 totals 18 residues. In germline, CDR1 is SGHNT, CDR2 YENEEA. CDR3 loop: CASSPLAGLITLTDTQYF. The DNA of the CDR3 is TGTGCCAGCAGCCCACTAGCGGGCCTTATAACCCTCACAGATACGCAGTATTTT.

This clone has a single count. Written as DNA, the CDR3 is TGTGCCAGCAGTTTAGGAGGGGTCTATGGCTACACCTTC. It codes for CASSLGGVYGYTF. This rearrangement joins TRBV28 to TRBJ1-2; maybe TRBD1 (5 bases). The ends were cut back, 2 bases at V and 4 bases at J, with 8 bases in the middle. Germline assignment: CDR1 MDHEN and CDR2 SYDVKM. CDR3 length: 13 residues.

The chain has TRBV5-1 and TRBJ2-3; 10 bases align to TRBD2. Germline V gene sequence: CDR1 SGHRS, CDR2 YFSETQ. V was clipped by 7 bases and J by 3 bases; unmatched bases: 8. This CDR3 has 15 residues. The chain's CDR3 is CASVELAGETDTQYF. Here the CDR3 DNA reads TGCGCCAGCGTGGAGCTAGCGGGAGAAACAGATACGCAGTATTTT.

The rearrangement uses TRBV11-2 and TRBJ1-5; tentative D call: TRBD1 (5 bases). The germline gives CDR1 SGHAT, CDR2 FQNNGV. This CDR3 region has 15 residues. V was pared by 1 base and J by 4 bases, with 11 bases between. CDR3 residues: CASSLVGGGNQPQHF. The DNA of the CDR3 is TGTGCCAGCAGCTTAGTCGGGGGGGGGAATCAGCCCCAGCATTTT.

The chain joins TRBV4-1 to TRBJ2-3, with 11 nucleotides matching TRBD2. This CDR3 has 18 residues. Trimming removed 0 bases from V and 0 bases from J; junction bases left unmatched: 5. Germline CDR1 reads MGHRA; CDR2 reads YSYEKL. CDR3 loop: CASSQDRASGRSTDTQYF. The CDR3, as DNA: TGCGCCAGCAGCCAAGATCGGGCTAGCGGGAGGAGCACAGATACGCAGTATTTT.

This sequence joins TRBV30 and TRBJ2-2; D remains unclear. The CDR3 runs to 14 residues. V was clipped by 0 bases and J by 4 bases, with 9 bases between them. The V gene's germline CDR1 is GTSNPN and CDR2 SVGIG (reference sequence). The CDR3 coding sequence is TGTGCCTGGAGTGTACTCAGGCCCACCGGGGAGCTGTTTTTT. This codes for CAWSVLRPTGELFF.

The chain uses TRBV7-8 and TRBJ1-5; 8 bases are shared with TRBD1. V lost 3 bases to trimming and J lost 8 bases; unmatched junction nucleotides: 9. Germline V gene data show CDR1 as SGHVS and CDR2 as FQNEAQ. The CDR3 length is 15 residues. CDR3 nucleotide sequence: TGTGCCAGCAGCTTTGACAGGGGTGGTTTTGAGCCCCAGCATTTT. Amino acid sequence: CASSFDRGGFEPQHF.

V is TRBV19 and J is TRBJ2-2; 8 nucleotides line up with TRBD1. The CDR3 runs to 15 residues. Trimming took 6 bases from V and 1 from J; bases not matched to a gene: 4. Germline V CDR1 and CDR2: LNHDA, SQIVND (reference sequence). The CDR3 protein is CASRETGVNTGELFF. Written as DNA, the CDR3 is TGTGCCAGTAGGGAGACAGGGGTGAACACCGGGGAGCTGTTTTTT.

This clone has more than one count but fewer than ten. The chain combines TRBV7-8 with TRBJ1-2, with no clear D. Trimming removed 0 bases at V and 4 bases at J, with 12 bases between. Germline CDR1 is SGHVS and CDR2 is FQNEAQ. The CDR3 contains 15 residues. The CDR3 spells CASSLAPTPGYGYTF. The CDR3 DNA follows: TGTGCCAGCAGCTTAGCGCCTACGCCGGGCTATGGCTACACCTTC.

The chain couples TRBV5-1 to TRBJ1-3, with D perhaps matching TRBD1 (5 bases). The V and J ends lost 2 bases and 2 bases respectively, with 8 bases between them. The CDR3 has 14 amino acids. Germline CDR1 and CDR2: SGHRS and YFSETQ. CDR3 in amino acids: CASSLGEAGNTIYF. DNA for the CDR3: TGCGCCAGCAGCTTAGGGGAGGCTGGAAACACCATATATTTT.

The rearrangement uses TRBV9 and TRBJ2-2; the D gene is possibly TRBD2 (5 bases). Germline V gives CDR1 SGDLS, CDR2 YYNGEE. The CDR3 totals 15 residues. V shed 3 bases and J shed 5 bases, with 14 bases lying between them. CDR3: CASSDASTRTGELFF. The CDR3 DNA reads TGTGCCAGCAGCGACGCTAGCACCCGGACCGGGGAGCTGTTTTTT.

The chain links TRBV19 to TRBJ2-7; 7 positions match TRBD1. The CDR3 has 14 amino acids. Germline V gene sequence: CDR1 LNHDA, CDR2 SQIVND (reference sequence). The V gene end was trimmed by 10 bases and the J gene end by 2 bases; junction bases not matched to a gene: 11. Here the CDR3 reads CATAPTGIPYEQYF. The CDR3 region has the DNA TGTGCCACCGCCCCGACAGGGATACCCTACGAGCAGTACTTC.

The J gene is TRBJ1-2, the V gene TRBV4-2; 7 bases are shared with TRBD1. The CDR3 is 15 amino acids. Per germline, CDR1 LGHNA and CDR2 YNFKEQ. Germline trimming cut 1 base from V and 2 bases from J; bases unmatched to any gene: 4. The CDR3 DNA sequence: TGTGCCAGCAGCCAAGTAAAGACAGGGAACTATGGCTACACCTTC. This translates into CASSQVKTGNYGYTF.

V is TRBV27 and J is TRBJ1-1; 9 bases agree with TRBD1. The CDR3 is 14 amino acids. CDR1 is MNHEY and CDR2 is SMNVEV in the germline V gene (reference sequence). The trim removed 4 bases at V and 1 base at J, leaving 1 base unmatched. CDR3 protein: CASSWGQGNTEAFF. The CDR3 DNA reads TGTGCCAGCAGTTGGGGACAGGGGAACACTGAAGCTTTCTTT.

This clone turned up a few times. This chain uses TRBV13 with TRBJ2-1, with 8 bases matching TRBD2. V lost 5 bases to trimming and J lost 5 bases; unmatched junction nucleotides: 11. The CDR3 is 16 amino acids. Per germline, CDR1 PRHDT and CDR2 FYEKMQ (reference sequence). CDR3 in DNA: TGTGCCAGCAGCCGAGCGGCTAGCGGGTTTCACAATGAGCAGTTCTTC. The encoded protein is CASSRAASGFHNEQFF.

This chain joins TRBV6-1 and TRBJ2-1; TRBD2 aligns across 10 bases. The CDR3 totals 13 residues. Per germline, CDR1 MNHNS and CDR2 SASEGT. The V segment lost 1 base and the J segment 14 bases; nucleotides outside the gene matches: 5. Here the CDR3 reads CASSEGTSGGEFF. The CDR3 nucleotides are TGTGCCAGCAGTGAAGGGACTAGCGGAGGGGAGTTCTTC.

V gene TRBV11-2 combines with J gene TRBJ1-2; 7 nucleotides line up with TRBD1. Germline CDR1 and CDR2: SGHAT and FQNNGV. With V trimmed by 4 bases and J by 4 bases, 3 bases remained unmatched. The CDR3 is 13 amino acids. The DNA of the CDR3 is TGTGCCAGCAGCTCAACAGGGGCCTATGGCTACACCTTC. Protein: CASSSTGAYGYTF.

J is TRBJ2-1 and V is TRBV5-1, with 9 bases matching TRBD1. The CDR3 loop spans 15 amino acids. CDR1 is SGHRS, CDR2 YFSETQ, per germline. V was clipped by 7 bases and J by 5 bases; unmatched bases: 10. The CDR3 loop reads CASRPRDRADNEQFF. The CDR3 coding sequence is TGCGCCAGCCGCCCCCGGGACAGGGCTGACAATGAGCAGTTCTTC.

The chain carries TRBV3-1 (or the pseudogene TRBV3-2) and TRBJ2-3, with 11 positions matching TRBD2. This CDR3 has 15 residues. J gave up 6 bases and V 4 bases, and 6 bases lay outside the gene matches. Germline CDR1 reads LGHDT; CDR2 reads YNNKEL (reference sequence). The CDR3 region is CASSLSSGRADTQYF. The CDR3 DNA reads TGTGCCAGCAGCCTCAGTAGCGGGAGGGCGGATACGCAGTATTTT.

The chain's CDR3 is CASRRFAGSYNEQFF. CDR3 DNA sequence: TGCGCCAGCCGCCGTTTTGCGGGCTCCTACAATGAGCAGTTCTTC. The rearrangement uses TRBV5-1 and TRBJ2-1; perhaps TRBD2 as D (5 bases). The V gene lost 7 bases and the J gene lost 0 bases, with 14 bases spanning the gap. In germline, CDR1 is SGHRS, CDR2 YFSETQ. The CDR3 length is 15 residues.